The 12 T cell receptor beta chains below were found in one sample sequenced in a study of identical twins (dated by TCRdb to the mid-2010s). Libraries came from 5' RACE. Sequenced on an Illumina HiSeq 2000. TCRdb reran the public reads through fastp at Q25 and MiXCR, keeping productive beta chains. Every distinct CDR3 protein forms one entry, paired with its most common genes and DNA. The sample data list 500,000 to 550,000 distinct CDR3 sequences, and approximately 20% of these were observed just once. Together, the top ten hold around 0.5% of the sample. This sample was shared with a second study, whose subject was yellow fever vaccine responses in identical twins.

The sequencing sample was made of CD4+ T cells sorted from blood. Receptor source: a woman aged 18-29 years in good health.

This clonotype was found a few times. The chain recombines TRBV29-1 with TRBJ2-1, with a tentative D call TRBD2 (6 bases). Germline CDR1 is SQVTM and CDR2 is ANQGSEA. The CDR3 totals 14 residues. V lost 8 bases and J 9 bases, leaving 23 bases between the germline ends. The CDR3 nucleotides are TGCAGCCCCACTCGGGCGACCGTGGGAGGTGAGCAGTTCTTC. This encodes CSPTRATVGGEQFF.

The CDR3 bases are TGTGCCAGCTCACCGGACTCATTTAGCACAGATACGCAGTATTTT. Protein product: CASSPDSFSTDTQYF. The chain carries TRBV18 and TRBJ2-3; tentatively, D is TRBD2 (5 bases). This CDR3 region has 15 residues. Between the trimmed V and J ends, which lost 3 bases and 0 bases, there was a span of 10 bases. Germline CDR1 KGHSH, CDR2 LQKENI.

V usage is TRBV10-3 and J usage is TRBJ1-1; D may be TRBD1 (5 bases). Per the germline V gene, CDR1 is ENHRY and CDR2 is SYGVKD. Trimming removed 3 bases at V and 1 base at J, with 6 bases between. The CDR3 runs 13 residues. The CDR3 protein is CAISDQGNTEAFF. CDR3 DNA: TGTGCCATCAGTGACCAGGGGAACACTGAAGCTTTCTTT.

This clonotype was found many times. V usage is TRBV5-1 and J usage is TRBJ2-3, with D tentatively TRBD1 (6 bases). Germline V gene data show CDR1 as SGHRS and CDR2 as YFSETQ. This CDR3 is built from 13 residues. The V and J ends lost 0 bases and 10 bases respectively, with 12 bases between them. The CDR3 DNA is TGCGCCAGCAGCTTGGACCGACAGGCCCCGCAGTATTTT. Amino acid sequence: CASSLDRQAPQYF.

The V call is TRBV5-1, the J call TRBJ1-1; TRBD1 matches at 7 bases. Per the germline V gene, CDR1 is SGHRS and CDR2 is YFSETQ. The CDR3 extends over 15 amino acids. With 0 bases clipped from V and 5 bases from J, the junction kept 7 bases outside the gene matches. The CDR3 DNA reads as TGCGCCAGCAGCTTGGATGACAGGGTTGGAACTGAAGCTTTCTTT. Protein: CASSLDDRVGTEAFF.

The rearrangement uses TRBV6-1 and TRBJ1-5; D not certain. V lost 6 bases, J lost 4 bases, and 13 bases lay in between. This CDR3 is built from 14 residues. The germline V gene encodes CDR1 MNHNS and CDR2 SASEGT. Here the CDR3 DNA reads TGTGCCAGCAGCCTAGCAGGCTGGAATCAGCCCCAGCATTTT. Translating gives CASSLAGWNQPQHF.

The chain employs TRBV12-3 or TRBV12-4 and TRBJ2-1, with D perhaps TRBD1 or TRBD2 (7 bases each). The CDR3 contains 15 residues. The V and J ends lost 7 bases and 5 bases respectively, with 18 bases between them. The chain's CDR3 is CASKSWQGGDNEQFF. The CDR3 nucleotides are TGTGCCAGCAAAAGTTGGCAGGGGGGGGACAATGAGCAGTTCTTC.

The rearrangement links TRBV20-1 to TRBJ2-4, with TRBD2 matching over 14 bases. With 4 bases clipped from V and 4 bases from J, the junction kept 6 bases outside the gene matches. Germline CDR1 DFQATT, CDR2 SNEGSKA (reference sequence). CDR3 length equals 16 residues. The CDR3 region is CSATPGTSGSKNIQYF. The CDR3 DNA reads TGCAGTGCTACCCCCGGGACTAGCGGGAGTAAAAACATTCAGTACTTC.

This clonotype was observed a few times. The chain couples TRBV19 to TRBJ2-5, with D maybe TRBD2 (7 bases). V dropped 0 bases and J dropped 5 bases, with 13 bases sitting between them. CDR1 and CDR2 (germline): LNHDA, SQIVND (reference sequence). The CDR3 extends over 15 amino acids. The chain's CDR3 is CASSIDLGGVETQYF. The CDR3 nucleotides are TGTGCCAGTAGTATAGATCTAGGGGGGGTCGAGACCCAGTACTTC.

This clonotype was observed a handful of times. This chain links TRBV27 with TRBJ2-7, with D possibly being TRBD2 (5 bases). Trimming shortened V by 6 bases and J by 0 bases, and 12 bases separated the two germline ends. CDR3 length equals 14 residues. Germline V gene data show CDR1 as MNHEY and CDR2 as SMNVEV (reference sequence). CDR3 in amino acids: CASRPGGGSYEQYV. CDR3 DNA sequence: TGTGCCAGCAGGCCCGGAGGTGGCTCCTACGAGCAGTACGTC.

In its sample, this clonotype was seen a few times. The CDR3 region is CASSWQGWETEAFF. The CDR3 bases are TGTGCCAGCAGTTGGCAGGGATGGGAAACTGAAGCTTTCTTT. J is TRBJ1-1 and V is TRBV12-3 or TRBV12-4, with D perhaps TRBD1 (5 bases). The germline V and J ends were trimmed by 4 bases and 5 bases, with 14 bases remaining between them. The CDR3 covers 14 residues.

This clonotype was detected a few times. V gene TRBV24-1 combines with J gene TRBJ2-7; D gene ambiguous. Germline values: CDR1 KGHDR, CDR2 SFDVKD. The CDR3 consists of 13 residues. V was pared by 0 bases and J by 5 bases, with 7 bases between. The CDR3 DNA sequence: TGTGCCACCAGTGATTTGAGGGTGGACGAGCAGTACTTC. Protein sequence: CATSDLRVDEQYF.